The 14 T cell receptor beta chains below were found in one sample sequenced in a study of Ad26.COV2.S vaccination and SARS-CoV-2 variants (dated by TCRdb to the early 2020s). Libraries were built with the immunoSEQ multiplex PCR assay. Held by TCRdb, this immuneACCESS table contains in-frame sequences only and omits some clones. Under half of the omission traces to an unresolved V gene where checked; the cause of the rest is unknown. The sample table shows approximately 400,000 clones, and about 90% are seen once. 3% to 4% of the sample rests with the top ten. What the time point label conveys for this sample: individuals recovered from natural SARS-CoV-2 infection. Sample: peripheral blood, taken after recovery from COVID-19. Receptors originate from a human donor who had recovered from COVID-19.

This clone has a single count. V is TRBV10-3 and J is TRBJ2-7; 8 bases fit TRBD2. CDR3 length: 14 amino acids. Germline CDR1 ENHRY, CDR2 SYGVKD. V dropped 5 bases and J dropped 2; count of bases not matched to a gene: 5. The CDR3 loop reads CAISYSGATYEQYF. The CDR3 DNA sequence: TGTGCCATCAGTTATAGCGGGGCCACCTACGAGCAGTACTTC.

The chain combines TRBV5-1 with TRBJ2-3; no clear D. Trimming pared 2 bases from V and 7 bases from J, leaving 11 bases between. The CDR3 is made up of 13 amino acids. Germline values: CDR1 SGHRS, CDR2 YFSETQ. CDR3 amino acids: CASSFPEANTQYF. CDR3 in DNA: TGCGCCAGCAGCTTTCCAGAAGCGAATACGCAGTATTTT. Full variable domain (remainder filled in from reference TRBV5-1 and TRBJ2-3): KAGVTQTPRYLIKTRGQQVTLSCSPISGHRSVSWYQQTPGQGLQFLFEYFSETQRNKGNFPGRFSGRQFSNSRSEMNVSTLELGDSALYLCASSFPEANTQYFGPGTRLTVL.

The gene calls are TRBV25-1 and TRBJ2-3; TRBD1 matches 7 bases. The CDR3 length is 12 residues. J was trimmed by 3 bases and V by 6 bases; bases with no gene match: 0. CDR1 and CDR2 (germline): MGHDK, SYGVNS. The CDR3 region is CASRTGTDTQYF. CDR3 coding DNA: TGTGCCAGCAGGACAGGGACAGATACGCAGTATTTT. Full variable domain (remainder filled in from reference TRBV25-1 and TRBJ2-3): EADIYQTPRYLVIGTGKKITLECSQTMGHDKMYWYQQDPGMELHLIHYSYGVNSTEKGDLSSESTVSRIRTEHFPLTLESARPSHTSQYLCASRTGTDTQYFGPGTRLTVL.

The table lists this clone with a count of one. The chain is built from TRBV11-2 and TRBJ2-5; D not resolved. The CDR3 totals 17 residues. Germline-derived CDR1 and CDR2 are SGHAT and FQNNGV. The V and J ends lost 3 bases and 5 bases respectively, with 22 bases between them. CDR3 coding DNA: TGTGCCAGCAGCTTTCCTTCCAACCCCAAAATAGGGGAGACCCAGTACTTC. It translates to CASSFPSNPKIGETQYF.

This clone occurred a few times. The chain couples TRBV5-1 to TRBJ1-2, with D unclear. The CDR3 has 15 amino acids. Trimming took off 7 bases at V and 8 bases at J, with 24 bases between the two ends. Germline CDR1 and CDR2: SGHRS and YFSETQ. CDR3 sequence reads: CASRANSIDGLGYTF. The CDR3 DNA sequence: TGCGCCAGCCGGGCGAACTCCATTGACGGCCTAGGCTACACCTTC. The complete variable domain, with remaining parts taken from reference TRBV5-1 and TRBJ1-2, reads KAGVTQTPRYLIKTRGQQVTLSCSPISGHRSVSWYQQTPGQGLQFLFEYFSETQRNKGNFPGRFSGRQFSNSRSEMNVSTLELGDSALYLCASRANSIDGLGYTFGSGTRLTVV.

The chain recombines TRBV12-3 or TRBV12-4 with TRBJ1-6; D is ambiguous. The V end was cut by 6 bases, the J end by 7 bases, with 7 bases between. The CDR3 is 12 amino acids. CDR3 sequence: CASRPANSPLHF. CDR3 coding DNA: TGTGCCAGCAGGCCAGCGAATTCACCCCTCCACTTT.

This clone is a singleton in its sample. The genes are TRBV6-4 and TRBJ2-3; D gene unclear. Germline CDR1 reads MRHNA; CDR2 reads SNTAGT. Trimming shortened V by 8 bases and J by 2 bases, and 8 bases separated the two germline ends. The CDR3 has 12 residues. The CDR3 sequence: CASSDDTDTQYF. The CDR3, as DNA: TGTGCCAGCTCCGACGACACAGATACGCAGTATTTT.

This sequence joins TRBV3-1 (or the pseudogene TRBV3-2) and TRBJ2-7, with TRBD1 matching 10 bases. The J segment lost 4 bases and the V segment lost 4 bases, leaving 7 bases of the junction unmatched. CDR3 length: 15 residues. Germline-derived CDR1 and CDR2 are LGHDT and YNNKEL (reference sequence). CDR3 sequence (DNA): TGTGCCAGCAGCCCGGGACAGGGGTATGGTTACGAGCAGTACTTC. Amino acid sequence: CASSPGQGYGYEQYF.

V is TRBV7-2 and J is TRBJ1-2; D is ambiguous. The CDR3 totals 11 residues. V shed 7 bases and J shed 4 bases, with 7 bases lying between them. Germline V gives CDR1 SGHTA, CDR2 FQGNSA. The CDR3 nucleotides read TGTGCCAGCACAACAGCCTATGGCTACACCTTC. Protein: CASTTAYGYTF. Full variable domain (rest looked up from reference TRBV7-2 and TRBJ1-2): GAGVSQSPSNKVTEKGKDVELRCDPISGHTALYWYRQSLGQGLEFLIYFQGNSAPDKSGLPSDRFSAERTGGSVSTLTIQRTQQEDSAVYLCASTTAYGYTFGSGTRLTVV.

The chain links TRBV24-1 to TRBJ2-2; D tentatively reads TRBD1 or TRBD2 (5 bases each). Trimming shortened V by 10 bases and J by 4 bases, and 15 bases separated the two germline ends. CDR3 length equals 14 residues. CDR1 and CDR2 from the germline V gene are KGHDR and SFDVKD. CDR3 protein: CATSGPAGTGELFF. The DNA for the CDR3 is TGTGCCACATCGGGACCGGCGGGCACCGGGGAGCTGTTTTTT.

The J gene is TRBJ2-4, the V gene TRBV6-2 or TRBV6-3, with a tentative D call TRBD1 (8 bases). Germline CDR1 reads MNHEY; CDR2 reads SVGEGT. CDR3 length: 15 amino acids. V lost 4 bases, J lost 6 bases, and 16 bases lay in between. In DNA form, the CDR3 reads TGTGCCAGCAGTTGGGGGGGACAGGAGAGAAACATTCAGTACTTC. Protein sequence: CASSWGGQERNIQYF.

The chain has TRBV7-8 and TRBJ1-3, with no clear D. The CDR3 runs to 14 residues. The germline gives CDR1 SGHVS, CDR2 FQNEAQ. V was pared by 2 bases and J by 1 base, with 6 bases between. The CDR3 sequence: CASSLKGSGNTIYF. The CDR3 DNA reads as TGTGCCAGCAGCTTAAAGGGATCTGGAAACACCATATATTTT.

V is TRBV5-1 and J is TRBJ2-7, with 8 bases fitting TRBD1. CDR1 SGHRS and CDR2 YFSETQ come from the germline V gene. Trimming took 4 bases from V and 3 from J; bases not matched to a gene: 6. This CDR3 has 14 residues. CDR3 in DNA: TGCGCCAGCAGCGTTGGGACAGGTTACTACGAGCAGTACTTC. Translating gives CASSVGTGYYEQYF.

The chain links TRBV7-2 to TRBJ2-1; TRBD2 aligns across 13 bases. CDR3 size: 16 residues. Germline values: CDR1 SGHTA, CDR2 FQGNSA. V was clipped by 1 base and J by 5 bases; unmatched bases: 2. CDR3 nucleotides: TGTGCCAGCAGCTTAGGGGGGACTAGCGGGGACAATGAGCAGTTCTTC. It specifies CASSLGGTSGDNEQFF. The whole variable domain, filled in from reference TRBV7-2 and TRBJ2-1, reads GAGVSQSPSNKVTEKGKDVELRCDPISGHTALYWYRQSLGQGLEFLIYFQGNSAPDKSGLPSDRFSAERTGGSVSTLTIQRTQQEDSAVYLCASSLGGTSGDNEQFFGPGTRLTVL.